The source of this T cell receptor (beta chain) is a study of T cell changes during pregnancy in multiple sclerosis. The CDR3 contains 16 residues. V shed 1 base, J shed 4 bases, and the junction held 9 bases outside the gene matches. Germline V lookup: CDR1 MDHEN, CDR2 SYDVKM. TCRdb keeps only in-frame clones here, not all; method: immunoSEQ multiplex PCR. The repertoire holds approximately 90,000 clones, with 90% to 95% as singletons. The chain carries TRBV28 and TRBJ2-7; 8 positions agree with TRBD2. This sequence originates from a female donor with multiple sclerosis, enrolled in a pregnancy study. The material was peripheral blood, obtained in the third trimester of pregnancy. The CDR3 here is CASSLFGAGGGYEQYF. As DNA, the CDR3 is TGTGCCAGCAGTTTATTTGGCGCGGGGGGAGGTTACGAGCAGTACTTC.